The 7 T cell receptor beta chains reported below all come from one sample, sequenced in a study of blood T cell repertoires in COVID-19. Repertoires were generated with immunoSEQ multiplex PCR, while TCRdb's copy carries only in-frame clones and drops some. Here the sample spans about 240,000 clones, roughly four fifths being singletons. Sequenced sample: peripheral blood. The receptors stem from an older woman with acute or convalescent COVID-19.

The J gene is TRBJ1-1, the V gene TRBV7-9; tentative D call: TRBD1 (6 bases). From germline, CDR1 is SEHNR and CDR2 FQNEAQ (reference sequence). V was clipped by 6 bases and J by 4 bases, with 18 bases between them. This CDR3 has 15 amino acids. The DNA of the CDR3 is TGTGCCAGCAGGCGCGGGTCAGGGGTGGCCACTGAAGCTTTCTTT. Translated, it gives CASRRGSGVATEAFF.

V gene TRBV21-1 combines with J gene TRBJ1-4. TRBV21-1 is a pseudogene locus. The CDR3 spans 19 residues. In DNA, the CDR3 is TGTGCCAGCAGCAAAGGGCAGACTCGGGCCCACCCGCGGGGCGAAAAACTGTTTTTT. Encoded protein: CASSKGQTRAHPRGEKLFF.

The count of this clone is one. The chain combines TRBV5-1 with TRBJ2-3, with 7 bases aligning to TRBD1. V trimming: 1 base; J trimming: 3 bases; junction bases outside the gene matches: 5. The CDR3 is 15 residues long. CDR1 is SGHRS, CDR2 YFSETQ, per germline. The CDR3 region is CASSLFQGDTDTQYF. The DNA of the CDR3 is TGCGCCAGCAGCTTGTTTCAGGGGGATACAGATACGCAGTATTTT. Full variable domain (missing parts from reference TRBV5-1 and TRBJ2-3): KAGVTQTPRYLIKTRGQQVTLSCSPISGHRSVSWYQQTPGQGLQFLFEYFSETQRNKGNFPGRFSGRQFSNSRSEMNVSTLELGDSALYLCASSLFQGDTDTQYFGPGTRLTVL.

On this clone itself: This sample also contains other DNA sequences that code for the same CDR3. The rearrangement joins TRBV7-2 to TRBJ1-2, with a possible D match to TRBD1 (6 bases). This CDR3 comprises 13 residues. CDR1 and CDR2 from the germline V gene are SGHTA and FQGNSA. Trimming pared 5 bases from V and 2 bases from J, leaving 9 bases between. This chain's CDR3 is CASSPDRNYGYTF. For the CDR3, the DNA is TGTGCCAGCAGCCCGGACAGAAACTATGGCTACACCTTC.

The chain carries TRBV7-7 and TRBJ2-3, with 8 nucleotides matching TRBD2. Per the germline V gene, CDR1 is SSHAT and CDR2 is FNYEAQ (reference sequence). The CDR3 is 15 residues long. V gave up 5 bases and J gave up 3 bases; unmatched junction bases: 7. CDR3: CASSQGLDRTDTQYF. CDR3 bases: TGTGCCAGCAGCCAGGGACTAGATAGGACAGATACGCAGTATTTT.

The chain uses TRBV9 and TRBJ2-5; TRBD2 matches 10 bases. Per the germline V gene, CDR1 is SGDLS and CDR2 is YYNGEE. There are 18 residues in the CDR3. V trimming: 3 bases; J trimming: 1 base; junction bases outside the gene matches: 12. CDR3 protein: CASSGNSGGPYLQETQYF. The CDR3 bases are TGTGCCAGCAGCGGAAATAGCGGGGGGCCATACCTCCAAGAGACCCAGTACTTC.

This clone was picked up a small number of times. This sequence joins TRBV29-1 and TRBJ2-3; a possible D gene is TRBD2 (6 bases). Germline V CDR1 and CDR2: SQVTM, ANQGSEA. CDR3 length: 16 residues. V lost 4 bases and J lost 8, with 25 bases in between. CDR3 region: CSVAKNAGLTTSTQYF. The CDR3 nucleotides are TGCAGCGTTGCTAAAAACGCGGGACTCACAACCAGTACGCAGTATTTT.